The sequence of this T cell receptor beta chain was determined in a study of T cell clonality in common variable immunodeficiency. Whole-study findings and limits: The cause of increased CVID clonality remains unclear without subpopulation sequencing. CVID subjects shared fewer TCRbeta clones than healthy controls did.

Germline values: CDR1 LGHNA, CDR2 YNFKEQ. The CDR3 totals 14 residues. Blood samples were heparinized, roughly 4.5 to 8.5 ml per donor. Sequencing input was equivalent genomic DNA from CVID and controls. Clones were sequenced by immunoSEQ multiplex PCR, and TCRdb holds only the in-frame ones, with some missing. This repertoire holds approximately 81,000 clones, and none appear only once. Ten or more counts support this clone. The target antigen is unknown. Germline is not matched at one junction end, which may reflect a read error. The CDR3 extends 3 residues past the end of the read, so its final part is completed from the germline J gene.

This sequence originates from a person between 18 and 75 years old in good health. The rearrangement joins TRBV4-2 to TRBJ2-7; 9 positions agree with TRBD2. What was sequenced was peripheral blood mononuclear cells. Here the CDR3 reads CASSQWTSDYEQYF. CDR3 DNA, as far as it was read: TGCGCCAGCAGCCAATGGACTAGCGACTACGAG.